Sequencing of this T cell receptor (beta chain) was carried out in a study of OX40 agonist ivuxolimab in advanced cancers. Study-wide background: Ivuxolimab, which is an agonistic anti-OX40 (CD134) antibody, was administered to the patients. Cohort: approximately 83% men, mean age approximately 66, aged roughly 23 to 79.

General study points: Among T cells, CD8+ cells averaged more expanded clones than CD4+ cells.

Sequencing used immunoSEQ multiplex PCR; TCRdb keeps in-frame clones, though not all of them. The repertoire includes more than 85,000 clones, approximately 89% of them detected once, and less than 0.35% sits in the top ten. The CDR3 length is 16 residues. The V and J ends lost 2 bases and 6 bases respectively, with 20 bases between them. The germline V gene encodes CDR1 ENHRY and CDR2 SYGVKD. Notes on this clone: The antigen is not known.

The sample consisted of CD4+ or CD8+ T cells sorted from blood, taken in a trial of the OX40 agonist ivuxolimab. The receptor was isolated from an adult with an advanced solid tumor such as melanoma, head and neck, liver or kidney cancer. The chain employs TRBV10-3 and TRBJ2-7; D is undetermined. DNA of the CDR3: TGTGCCATCAGTGAGCTGAACGGCCTCGGCGAAGCCGAGCAGTACTTC. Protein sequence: CAISELNGLGEAEQYF.